The 25 T cell receptor beta chains presented below share a single source sample, sequenced in a study of cytomegalovirus exposure and HLA in healthy donors. 13 Jbeta primers and 60 Vbeta primers were used for the PCR. Sequencing was performed with immunoSEQ multiplex PCR; in TCRdb, only in-frame clones are kept and a portion is missing. The table includes 130,000 or so clones, around 10% detected once. Sequencing was carried out using PBMCs. The receptor set was obtained from a woman in her 40s in good health and CMV-seropositive.

The rearrangement links TRBV5-1 to TRBJ2-2; possible D gene TRBD1, 6 bases. Per germline, CDR1 SGHRS and CDR2 YFSETQ. Trimming took off 4 bases at V and 8 bases at J, with 18 bases between the two ends. The CDR3 extends over 15 amino acids. The CDR3: CASSPPLTGPGELFF. The CDR3 DNA follows: TGCGCCAGCAGCCCCCCGCTGACAGGTCCGGGGGAGCTGTTTTTT.

This clone was picked up a small number of times. The chain links TRBV2 to TRBJ2-6; 9 bases are a match to TRBD1. CDR1 and CDR2 (germline): SNHLY, FYNNEI. The CDR3 extends over 18 amino acids. V gave up 6 bases and J gave up 0 bases; unmatched junction bases: 9. CDR3 amino acids: CASRRAGTGFSGANVLTF. CDR3 bases: TGTGCCAGCAGGAGGGCTGGGACAGGGTTCTCTGGGGCCAACGTCCTGACTTTC.

This clone has more than one count but fewer than ten. The chain carries TRBV18 and TRBJ2-3, with 7 bases fitting TRBD2. This CDR3 is 15 amino acids long. In germline, CDR1 is KGHSH, CDR2 LQKENI. J lost 1 base, V lost 0 bases, and 1 base had no gene match. As DNA, the CDR3 is TGTGCCAGCTCACCACCGAGCGGGGGCACAGATACGCAGTATTTT. Its translation: CASSPPSGGTDTQYF.

This chain joins TRBV5-4 and TRBJ1-2; 7 positions match TRBD1. This CDR3 has 14 residues. V dropped 6 bases and J dropped 4; count of bases not matched to a gene: 9. CDR1 and CDR2 from the germline V gene are SGHNT and YYREEE (reference sequence). CDR3 protein: CASTLDREFYGYTF. The CDR3 DNA sequence: TGTGCCAGCACCTTAGACAGGGAGTTCTATGGCTACACCTTC. The full variable domain, completed using reference TRBV5-4 and TRBJ1-2, is ETGVTQSPTHLIKTRGQQVTLRCSSQSGHNTVSWYQQALGQGPQFIFQYYREEENGRGNFPPRFSGLQFPNYSSELNVNALELDDSALYLCASTLDREFYGYTFGSGTRLTVV.

This clone occurred a few times. The V gene is TRBV5-1, the J gene TRBJ2-7; 14 bases are a match to TRBD2. This CDR3 region has 17 residues. J lost 0 bases, V lost 4 bases, and 6 bases had no gene match. The germline V gene has CDR1 SGHRS and CDR2 YFSETQ. The chain's CDR3 is CASSLGLAGASSYEQYF. The CDR3 DNA reads as TGCGCCAGCAGCCTGGGACTAGCGGGGGCGAGCTCCTACGAGCAGTACTTC.

This clone was observed a handful of times. The J gene is TRBJ1-5, the V gene TRBV7-9, with 8 bases aligning to TRBD1. CDR1 and CDR2 from the germline V gene are SEHNR and FQNEAQ (reference sequence). J was trimmed by 6 bases and V by 4 bases; bases with no gene match: 5. The CDR3 consists of 14 residues. The CDR3 loop is CASSSSDRAQPQHF. The CDR3, as DNA: TGTGCCAGCAGCTCATCGGACAGGGCTCAGCCCCAGCATTTT.

This clone appeared a few times. This sequence joins TRBV2 and TRBJ1-1; D ambiguous. Germline CDR1 and CDR2: SNHLY and FYNNEI. The CDR3 length is 13 residues. The V end lost 4 bases, the J end lost 7 bases, and 13 bases lay between the germline ends. The CDR3, as DNA: TGTGCCAGCAGTGGGCGCGGCAAGAATGAAGCTTTCTTT. This gives the protein CASSGRGKNEAFF.

CDR3 protein: CASSLFSGEINSPLHF. The CDR3 nucleotides are TGTGCCAGCAGCCTCTTCTCAGGGGAAATTAATTCACCCCTCCACTTT. The chain has TRBV7-2 and TRBJ1-6; tentative D call: TRBD1 (6 bases). This CDR3 has 16 amino acids. V lost 5 bases to trimming and J lost 6 bases, with 17 bases between them. Germline values: CDR1 SGHTA, CDR2 FQGNSA.

Many counts were recorded for this clone. CDR3 sequence: CASKSGTGWNEQFF. The DNA of the CDR3 is TGTGCCAGCAAATCCGGGACAGGGTGGAATGAGCAGTTCTTC. The rearrangement uses TRBV5-4 and TRBJ2-1, with TRBD1 matching 9 bases. This CDR3 spans 14 amino acids. V lost 6 bases and J lost 7; bases outside the gene matches: 8. The germline V gene encodes CDR1 SGHNT and CDR2 YYREEE (reference sequence).

This clone was counted a few times. The chain couples TRBV5-4 to TRBJ1-3, with D possibly matching TRBD1 (6 bases). V lost 4 bases and J lost 0, with 11 bases in between. The germline V gene encodes CDR1 SGHNT and CDR2 YYREEE (reference sequence). The CDR3 runs to 15 residues. The CDR3 DNA reads as TGTGCCAGCAGCCTGGACAGTCTCTCTGGAAACACCATATATTTT. It specifies CASSLDSLSGNTIYF. Together with reference TRBV5-4 and TRBJ1-3, the CDR3 gives the full variable domain: ETGVTQSPTHLIKTRGQQVTLRCSSQSGHNTVSWYQQALGQGPQFIFQYYREEENGRGNFPPRFSGLQFPNYSSELNVNALELDDSALYLCASSLDSLSGNTIYFGEGSWLTVV.

The genes are TRBV7-9 and TRBJ2-7, with D possibly being TRBD2 (5 bases). Deletions cut 10 bases from V and 0 bases from J, with 10 bases between. This CDR3 region has 12 residues. Germline CDR1 reads SEHNR; CDR2 reads FQNEAQ (reference sequence). The CDR3 nucleotides are TGTGCCAACGACTATACCTCCTACGAGCAGTACTTC. Translating gives CANDYTSYEQYF.

J is TRBJ2-7 and V is TRBV5-1; D not resolved. V dropped 3 bases and J dropped 1 base, with 11 bases sitting between them. This CDR3 spans 14 amino acids. The germline CDR1 and CDR2 sequences are SGHRS and YFSETQ. CDR3 loop: CASSWASLSYEQYF. The CDR3 nucleotides are TGCGCCAGCAGCTGGGCCTCCCTTTCCTACGAGCAGTACTTC.

This clone occurred a few times. The chain uses TRBV4-3 and TRBJ2-7, with 8 nucleotides matching TRBD2. V gave up 2 bases and J gave up 3 bases; unmatched junction bases: 3. The CDR3 has 14 amino acids. The germline CDR1 and CDR2 sequences are LGHNA and YSLEER. The CDR3 DNA follows: TGCGCCAGCAGCCAAATAGCGGGGAACTACGAGCAGTACTTC. Translation gives CASSQIAGNYEQYF.

The chain links TRBV2 to TRBJ2-4; TRBD1 is a possible D gene (5 bases). Germline values: CDR1 SNHLY, CDR2 FYNNEI. The CDR3 consists of 10 residues. V was cut by 8 bases and J by 9 bases, with 8 bases left in between. CDR3: CASGQGIQYF. The CDR3 bases are TGTGCCAGCGGTCAGGGCATTCAGTACTTC. Full variable domain (remainder filled in from reference TRBV2 and TRBJ2-4): EPEVTQTPSHQVTQMGQEVILRCVPISNHLYFYWYRQILGQKVEFLVSFYNNEISEKSEIFDDQFSVERPDGSNFTLKIRSTKLEDSAMYFCASGQGIQYFGAGTRLSVL.

This clone was seen more than once but under ten times. The rearrangement joins TRBV6-5 to TRBJ1-1; D unresolved. V was clipped by 4 bases and J by 0 bases, with 9 bases between them. This CDR3 has 14 amino acids. Looked up from germline, CDR1 is MNHEY and CDR2 is SVGAGI. CDR3 loop: CASSLGLLNTEAFF. DNA of the CDR3: TGTGCCAGCAGTTTAGGACTCCTGAACACTGAAGCTTTCTTT.

Only a few counts were recorded for this clone. The J gene is TRBJ2-5, the V gene TRBV5-6; D gene unclear. Per germline, CDR1 SGHDT and CDR2 YYEEEE. Trimming stripped 2 bases from V and 2 bases from J, with 13 bases between. The CDR3 is made up of 15 amino acids. The CDR3 DNA follows: TGTGCCAGCAGCTTCTTAAGCCTGAGACAAGAGACCCAGTACTTC. Its protein is CASSFLSLRQETQYF.

This clone appeared a single time. The gene calls are TRBV5-4 and TRBJ1-2; perhaps TRBD1 as D (6 bases). The CDR3 spans 13 residues. Germline CDR1 is SGHNT and CDR2 is YYREEE (reference sequence). V lost 8 bases and J lost 4, with 15 bases in between. The DNA for the CDR3 is TGTGCCAGAAGCCGCGACAGGAGCTATGGCTACACCTTC. This encodes CARSRDRSYGYTF.

Only a few counts were recorded for this clone. The chain carries TRBV9 and TRBJ2-7; TRBD2 agrees at 7 bases. CDR3 size: 15 residues. From germline, CDR1 is SGDLS and CDR2 YYNGEE. The V gene end was trimmed by 5 bases and the J gene end by 4 bases; junction bases not matched to a gene: 12. The CDR3 DNA follows: TGTGCCAGCAGTTCCTCTAGCGGTGGATTTTACGAGCAGTACTTC. It yields the protein CASSSSSGGFYEQYF.

This clone was seen a few times. This chain connects TRBV5-1 to TRBJ2-5; D may be TRBD2 (5 bases). The ends were cut back, 4 bases at V and 5 bases at J, with 15 bases in the middle. This CDR3 spans 14 amino acids. Germline CDR1 SGHRS, CDR2 YFSETQ. CDR3 in DNA: TGCGCCAGCAGCCCACCGGAGGCACTGGAGACCCAGTACTTC. This sequence encodes CASSPPEALETQYF.

This clone appeared a few times. The chain couples TRBV19 to TRBJ2-7; 8 bases align to TRBD1. The CDR3 has 14 amino acids. V trimming: 3 bases; J trimming: 5 bases; junction bases outside the gene matches: 6. The germline V gene has CDR1 LNHDA and CDR2 SQIVND (reference sequence). The CDR3 bases are TGTGCCAGTAGTATTTACAGGGGGGTAAACGAGCAGTACTTC. Translated: CASSIYRGVNEQYF.

This clone was detected only a few times. The rearrangement links TRBV5-6 to TRBJ1-2; D unclear. Trimming took 1 base from V and 2 from J, leaving 6 bases between them. Germline CDR1 and CDR2: SGHDT and YYEEEE. The CDR3 extends over 13 amino acids. The CDR3 is CASSLPGNYGYTF. In nucleotides, the CDR3 is TGTGCCAGCAGCTTGCCGGGGAACTATGGCTACACCTTC. Using reference TRBV5-6 and TRBJ1-2 for the parts outside the CDR3, the full variable domain is DAGVTQSPTHLIKTRGQQVTLRCSPKSGHDTVSWYQQALGQGPQFIFQYYEEEERQRGNFPDRFSGHQFPNYSSELNVNALLLGDSALYLCASSLPGNYGYTFGSGTRLTVV.

This clone came up a few times. The chain joins TRBV2 to TRBJ1-5; D might be TRBD1 (6 bases). Trimming cost V 4 bases and J 0 bases, with 10 bases left between them. CDR1 and CDR2 (germline): SNHLY, FYNNEI. This CDR3 region has 15 residues. CDR3 DNA sequence: TGTGCCAGCAGTGGGGGACACCCTAGCAATCAGCCCCAGCATTTT. This translates into CASSGGHPSNQPQHF. The full variable domain, with the rest looked up from reference TRBV2 and TRBJ1-5, is EPEVTQTPSHQVTQMGQEVILRCVPISNHLYFYWYRQILGQKVEFLVSFYNNEISEKSEIFDDQFSVERPDGSNFTLKIRSTKLEDSAMYFCASSGGHPSNQPQHFGDGTRLSIL.

This clone has a handful of counts. The chain carries TRBV9 and TRBJ1-1; D unresolved. The CDR3 sequence is 14 residues long. Between the trimmed V and J ends, which lost 0 bases and 3 bases, there was a span of 9 bases. Per germline, CDR1 SGDLS and CDR2 YYNGEE. CDR3 DNA sequence: TGTGCCAGCAGCGTAGCTCCCGGGGACACTGAAGCTTTCTTT. Amino acids: CASSVAPGDTEAFF.

The chain uses TRBV5-6 and TRBJ1-6; 8 bases map to TRBD1. The CDR3 sequence is 16 residues long. CDR1 SGHDT and CDR2 YYEEEE come from the germline V gene. V gave up 4 bases and J gave up 6 bases; unmatched junction bases: 9. CDR3 nucleotide sequence: TGTGCCAGCAGCCAGGACCGGGACAGGAGTAATTCACCCCTCCACTTT. Residues: CASSQDRDRSNSPLHF.

This clone was detected only a few times. This chain uses TRBV2 with TRBJ2-5; 9 nucleotides agree with TRBD1. V gave up 8 bases and J gave up 5 bases; unmatched junction bases: 12. This CDR3 comprises 15 residues. Germline loops: CDR1 SNHLY, CDR2 FYNNEI. The CDR3 sequence: CASSLNRGHGETQYF. The CDR3 nucleotides read TGTGCCAGCTCTCTGAACAGGGGGCATGGGGAGACCCAGTACTTC.